The next 15 T cell receptor beta chains were all read from a single sample in a study of OX40 agonist ivuxolimab in advanced cancers. Measured with immunoSEQ multiplex PCR; TCRdb has only the in-frame clones, and not every one. The data show 65,000 to 75,000 clones, about 88% seen once. Specimen: CD4+ or CD8+ T cells sorted from blood, collected in a trial of the OX40 agonist ivuxolimab. The receptors stem from an adult with an advanced solid tumor such as melanoma, head and neck, liver or kidney cancer.

The V and J genes are TRBV28 and TRBJ2-2; 7 nucleotides line up with TRBD2. The germline CDR1 and CDR2 sequences are MDHEN and SYDVKM. The CDR3 covers 16 residues. V lost 4 bases and J lost 3; bases outside the gene matches: 8. The CDR3 nucleotides read TGTGCCAGCAGTTCCCAGAGGACTAGGTACACCGGGGAGCTGTTTTTT. Amino acids: CASSSQRTRYTGELFF.

The V gene is TRBV5-1, the J gene TRBJ2-1; D ambiguous. The CDR3 length is 15 residues. From germline, CDR1 is SGHRS and CDR2 YFSETQ. V lost 0 bases to trimming and J lost 7 bases, with 14 bases between them. CDR3 sequence: CASSLARTRKNEQFF. In DNA form, the CDR3 reads TGCGCCAGCAGCTTGGCAAGGACCCGGAAGAATGAGCAGTTCTTC. The variable domain in full, with the rest retrieved from reference TRBV5-1 and TRBJ2-1, is KAGVTQTPRYLIKTRGQQVTLSCSPISGHRSVSWYQQTPGQGLQFLFEYFSETQRNKGNFPGRFSGRQFSNSRSEMNVSTLELGDSALYLCASSLARTRKNEQFFGPGTRLTVL.

V is TRBV18 and J is TRBJ1-6, with a weak D call TRBD1 (5 bases). The germline V gene encodes CDR1 KGHSH and CDR2 LQKENI. Trimming removed 5 bases at V and 7 bases at J, with 15 bases between. The CDR3 length is 15 residues. This CDR3 reads CASSSLGDGNSPLHF. CDR3 nucleotides: TGTGCCAGCTCATCCCTAGGGGACGGAAATTCACCCCTCCACTTT.

CDR3 residues: CASSFRLAGPDTQYF. The CDR3 coding sequence is TGTGCCAGCAGCTTCCGACTAGCGGGGCCAGATACGCAGTATTTT. This sequence joins TRBV5-4 and TRBJ2-3; 11 bases are shared with TRBD2. From germline, CDR1 is SGHNT and CDR2 YYREEE (reference sequence). The CDR3 has 15 residues. V gave up 2 bases and J gave up 4 bases; unmatched junction bases: 3.

J is TRBJ1-5 and V is TRBV19, with 11 bases matching TRBD1. J lost 6 bases, V lost 3 bases, and 10 bases had no gene match. The CDR3 consists of 17 residues. CDR1 is LNHDA, CDR2 SQIVND, per germline (reference sequence). As DNA, the CDR3 is TGTGCCAGTAGTATTAGGACAGGGGGCGAGTGGGGTCAGCCCCAGCATTTT. Amino acid sequence: CASSIRTGGEWGQPQHF.

This sequence joins TRBV7-3 and TRBJ2-5, with D possibly being TRBD1 (6 bases). The V and J ends lost 0 bases and 4 bases respectively, with 6 bases between them. The CDR3 is made up of 13 amino acids. CDR1 and CDR2 from the germline V gene are SGHTA and FQGTGA. CDR3 protein: CASSLTRGETQYF. The CDR3 region has the DNA TGTGCCAGCAGCTTAACCAGGGGAGAGACCCAGTACTTC.

This clone is categorized as medium-sized. The chain couples TRBV19 to TRBJ2-7; 9 bases align to TRBD1. CDR3 length: 15 amino acids. With 4 bases clipped from V and 6 bases from J, the junction kept 10 bases outside the gene matches. Germline V gene sequence: CDR1 LNHDA, CDR2 SQIVND (reference sequence). CDR3 in DNA: TGTGCCAGTAGTACCACCGGGACAGGGACCGGCGAGCAGTACTTC. It encodes CASSTTGTGTGEQYF.

This clone was seen only once. This chain uses TRBV5-1 with TRBJ1-6; D uncertain. The CDR3 is 16 residues long. Trimming took off 0 bases at V and 4 bases at J, with 11 bases between the two ends. Per the germline V gene, CDR1 is SGHRS and CDR2 is YFSETQ. The CDR3 DNA reads as TGCGCCAGCAGCTTGGAACACTTCAGTTATAATTCACCCCTCCACTTT. Amino acids: CASSLEHFSYNSPLHF.

This rearrangement joins TRBV27 to TRBJ1-4; D may be TRBD1 (5 bases). This CDR3 comprises 18 residues. Trimming pared 0 bases from V and 2 bases from J, leaving 16 bases between. The V gene's germline CDR1 is MNHEY and CDR2 SMNVEV (reference sequence). The CDR3 spells CASSLSPPRGATNEKLFF. DNA of the CDR3: TGTGCCAGCAGTTTATCTCCCCCGAGGGGCGCGACTAATGAAAAACTGTTTTTT.

The chain has TRBV7-6 and TRBJ1-5, with 11 bases matching TRBD1. Germline V gives CDR1 SGHVS, CDR2 FNYEAQ. V shed 5 bases, J shed 2 bases, and the junction held 8 bases outside the gene matches. The CDR3 is 17 amino acids. CDR3 sequence: CASSPGTGGIGNQPQHF. The CDR3 bases are TGTGCCAGCAGCCCCGGGACAGGGGGAATTGGCAATCAGCCCCAGCATTTT.

The chain joins TRBV19 to TRBJ2-2; D not certain. V gave up 5 bases and J gave up 0 bases, with 1 base separating them. The CDR3 extends over 12 amino acids. Germline CDR1 reads LNHDA; CDR2 reads SQIVND (reference sequence). CDR3 region: CASSPNTGELFF. For the CDR3, the DNA is TGTGCCAGTAGTCCGAACACCGGGGAGCTGTTTTTT.

This clone was seen only once. The chain carries TRBV10-1 and TRBJ2-1, with TRBD2 matching over 15 bases. Germline CDR1 and CDR2: WNHNN and SYGVQD (reference sequence). Unmatched junction bases numbered 3, after V lost 5 bases and J lost 4 bases. This CDR3 spans 16 amino acids. CDR3 amino acids: CASSHGLAGGYNEQFF. Written as DNA, the CDR3 is TGCGCCAGCAGTCACGGACTAGCGGGAGGGTACAATGAGCAGTTCTTC.

CDR3 nucleotide sequence: TGTGCCAGCAGCCGGACTAGCGGGGGCCGAGGGGAGACCCAGTACTTC. It encodes CASSRTSGGRGETQYF. The chain employs TRBV7-6 and TRBJ2-5; TRBD2 agrees at 13 bases. This CDR3 contains 16 residues. CDR1 is SGHVS, CDR2 FNYEAQ, per germline. The trim removed 5 bases at V and 5 bases at J, leaving 8 bases unmatched.

The rearrangement uses TRBV27 and TRBJ2-6; D gene ambiguous. This CDR3 spans 12 amino acids. Germline values: CDR1 MNHEY, CDR2 SMNVEV (reference sequence). The V end was cut by 5 bases, the J end by 4 bases, with 3 bases between. The CDR3 DNA reads TGTGCCAGCAGTACAGGGGCCAACGTCCTGACTTTC. This encodes CASSTGANVLTF.

The chain combines TRBV2 with TRBJ1-2; weak D call: TRBD1 (6 bases). The CDR3 runs 13 residues. Deletions cut 7 bases from V and 2 bases from J, with 11 bases between. The germline V gene encodes CDR1 SNHLY and CDR2 FYNNEI. The CDR3 DNA reads as TGTGCCAGCACTCGGGACACAAACTATGGCTACACCTTC. Amino acids: CASTRDTNYGYTF.